What follows are 12 T cell receptor beta chains derived from one specimen sequenced in a study of early T cells in non-severe SARS-CoV-2 infection. Using its own MiXCR run on the 5' RACE reads, TCRdb lists one record per CDR3 protein. The repertoire consists of 32,000 or so distinct CDR3 sequences, with about 5% occurring once and the leading ten covering 13% to 15%. Sequenced material: whole blood. The receptors here all came from an adult who was a healthcare worker with PCR-confirmed SARS-CoV-2 infection or an uninfected control (not recorded which).

This clonotype turned up a few times. The chain joins TRBV9 to TRBJ2-2, with a weak D call TRBD1 (6 bases). The CDR3 has 14 residues. CDR1 SGDLS and CDR2 YYNGEE come from the germline V gene. V lost 5 bases to trimming and J lost 4 bases, with 12 bases between them. This chain's CDR3 is CASREGQSTGELFF. The CDR3 coding sequence is TGTGCCAGCAGGGAAGGACAGAGCACCGGGGAGCTGTTTTTT.

This chain uses TRBV11-2 with TRBJ2-2; TRBD1 matches at 7 bases. Germline V gene lookup returns CDR1 SGHAT and CDR2 FQNNGV. Trimming removed 0 bases from V and 3 bases from J; junction bases left unmatched: 1. The CDR3 extends over 15 amino acids. The CDR3 spells CASSLDRGYTGELFF. CDR3 coding DNA: TGTGCCAGCAGCTTAGACAGGGGGTACACCGGGGAGCTGTTTTTT.

This chain joins TRBV7-8 and TRBJ1-1; possible D gene TRBD1, 5 bases. The germline V gene encodes CDR1 SGHVS and CDR2 FQNEAQ. Trimming pared 8 bases from V and 7 bases from J, leaving 20 bases between. The CDR3 length is 14 residues. Written as DNA, the CDR3 is TGTGCCAGCTTCCAGACCAGGGCCTTGAGTGAAGCTTTCTTT. Its translation: CASFQTRALSEAFF.

This clonotype occurred a few times. J is TRBJ1-2 and V is TRBV7-2, with 12 bases matching TRBD1. The CDR3 is made up of 16 amino acids. Trimming cost V 2 bases and J 6 bases; bases outside gene matches: 7. The V gene's germline CDR1 is SGHTA and CDR2 FQGNSA. In DNA, the CDR3 is TGTGCCAGCAGCTTACGGGCGGGACAGGGGGCTAATGGCTACACCTTC. Translated: CASSLRAGQGANGYTF.

This clonotype was recorded many times. The CDR3 loop is CASSSPQGSSYEQYF. CDR3 DNA: TGCGCCAGCAGCTCCCCGCAGGGGAGTTCCTACGAGCAGTACTTC. The rearrangement joins TRBV5-1 to TRBJ2-7; tentatively, D is TRBD1 (6 bases). Germline values: CDR1 SGHRS, CDR2 YFSETQ. V lost 3 bases, J lost 1 base, and 14 bases lay in between. This CDR3 contains 15 residues.

The rearrangement links TRBV27 to TRBJ2-5, with no clear D. Per the germline V gene, CDR1 is MNHEY and CDR2 is SMNVEV (reference sequence). The V gene lost 6 bases and the J gene lost 2 bases, with 16 bases spanning the gap. This CDR3 is 15 amino acids long. The CDR3 sequence: CASSSRNGFQETQYF. The CDR3 nucleotides read TGTGCCAGCAGCTCCCGTAATGGGTTTCAAGAGACCCAGTACTTC.

The chain uses TRBV19 and TRBJ1-1; D unresolved. Trimming pared 6 bases from V and 1 base from J, leaving 12 bases between. This CDR3 spans 14 amino acids. Germline-derived CDR1 and CDR2 are LNHDA and SQIVND (reference sequence). CDR3 in amino acids: CASSSLGRNTEAFF. As DNA, the CDR3 is TGTGCCAGTAGCTCTCTAGGGCGGAACACTGAAGCTTTCTTT.

The chain uses TRBV20-1 and TRBJ2-1, with a tentative D call TRBD2 (6 bases). V was shortened by 1 base and J by 6 bases, with 13 bases between the two germline ends. In germline, CDR1 is DFQATT, CDR2 SNEGSKA (reference sequence). This CDR3 contains 14 residues. CDR3 protein: CSARALGDFNEQFF. In DNA form, the CDR3 reads TGCAGTGCTAGAGCCCTCGGGGACTTCAATGAGCAGTTCTTC.

This clonotype was recorded at least ten times. This chain connects TRBV12-3 or TRBV12-4 to TRBJ2-7; 7 nucleotides line up with TRBD1. CDR3 length: 15 residues. The junction had 5 bases not matched to a gene; V was cut back by 0 bases and J by 3 bases. This chain's CDR3 is CASSLAGGISYEQYF. The CDR3 nucleotides read TGTGCCAGCAGTTTAGCAGGGGGCATCAGCTACGAGCAGTACTTC.

At least ten counts were recorded for this clonotype. V and J are TRBV10-3 and TRBJ2-1; unclear D gene. CDR3 length equals 11 residues. Germline CDR1 is ENHRY and CDR2 is SYGVKD. V was pared by 4 bases and J by 6 bases, with 4 bases between. The DNA for the CDR3 is TGTGCCATCAGTGGGAGCAATGAGCAGTTCTTC. It codes for CAISGSNEQFF.

This clonotype was seen many times. The rearrangement uses TRBV20-1 and TRBJ1-2; no clear D gene. V was shortened by 0 bases and J by 4 bases, with 18 bases between the two germline ends. CDR3 length: 16 residues. Per the germline V gene, CDR1 is DFQATT and CDR2 is SNEGSKA (reference sequence). CDR3 amino acids: CSARDVRSTGLYGYTF. The CDR3 region has the DNA TGCAGTGCTAGAGATGTGAGGTCGACTGGCCTCTATGGCTACACCTTC.

The genes are TRBV19 and TRBJ1-1; TRBD1 agrees at 10 bases. With 2 bases clipped from V and 0 bases from J, the junction kept 3 bases outside the gene matches. Germline V gene sequence: CDR1 LNHDA, CDR2 SQIVND (reference sequence). This CDR3 has 16 residues. CDR3 in amino acids: CASSITDRGMNTEAFF. The CDR3 nucleotides are TGTGCCAGTAGTATAACGGACAGGGGGATGAACACTGAAGCTTTCTTT.